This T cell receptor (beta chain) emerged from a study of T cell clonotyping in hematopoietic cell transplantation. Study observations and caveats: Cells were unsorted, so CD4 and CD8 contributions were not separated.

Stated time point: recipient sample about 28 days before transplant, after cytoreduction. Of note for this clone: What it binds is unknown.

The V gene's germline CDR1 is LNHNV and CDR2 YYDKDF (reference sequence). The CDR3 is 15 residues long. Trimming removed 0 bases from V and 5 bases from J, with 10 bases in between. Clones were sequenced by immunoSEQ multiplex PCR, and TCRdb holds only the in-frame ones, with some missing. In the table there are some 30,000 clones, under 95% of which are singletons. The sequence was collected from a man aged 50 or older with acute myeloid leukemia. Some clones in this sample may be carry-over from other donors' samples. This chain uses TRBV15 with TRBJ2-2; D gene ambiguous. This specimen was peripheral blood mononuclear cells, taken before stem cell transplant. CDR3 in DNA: TGTGCCACCAGCAGAGAAAGGGATCGGACCGGGGAGCTGTTTTTT. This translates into CATSRERDRTGELFF.